The rows below give T cell receptor beta chains drawn from one sample of a study of shared clonotypes between healthy human individuals. Assay: immunoSEQ multiplex PCR; the TCRdb copy retains only in-frame clones and omits some. Of about 2.1 million clones in the sample, roughly 95% were seen once. Sequenced: naive CD8+ T cells from PBMCs. These receptor sequences come from a man aged 18 to 30 in good health. Some clones in this sample may be carry-over from other donors' samples. The CDR3 runs from the conserved cysteine through the conserved F or W. Each record gives: V gene, CDR3 length, clone size, D gene, J gene, CDR3 protein, CDR3 DNA. The D gene is left open where the match is weak. Clone size is stated in some rows and not others, as once, few, many or a class when expanded.

v_call: TRBV7-9
cdr3_length: 14
clone_size: NA
d_call: TRBD1
j_call: TRBJ2-7
cdr3_aa: CATQGTGPSDEQYF
cdr3_nt: TGTGCCACCCAGGGGACAGGGCCCTCCGACGAGCAGTACTTC

v_call: TRBV7-9
cdr3_length: 15
clone_size: NA
d_call: NA
j_call: TRBJ1-4
cdr3_aa: CASSLGSRDNEKLFF
cdr3_nt: TGTGCCAGCAGCTTAGGCTCCCGAGATAATGAAAAACTGTTTTTT

v_call: TRBV27
cdr3_length: 13
clone_size: once
d_call: NA
j_call: TRBJ2-7
cdr3_aa: CASSLTLSYEQYF
cdr3_nt: TGTGCCAGCAGTTTAACTCTCAGCTACGAGCAGTACTTC

v_call: TRBV2
cdr3_length: 15
clone_size: NA
d_call: NA
j_call: TRBJ2-1
cdr3_aa: CASSGWTENNNEQFF
cdr3_nt: TGTGCCAGCAGTGGCTGGACAGAGAACAACAATGAGCAGTTCTTC

v_call: TRBV7-9
cdr3_length: 13
clone_size: NA
d_call: NA
j_call: TRBJ1-6
cdr3_aa: CASSLESVHLLHF
cdr3_nt: TGTGCCAGCAGCTTAGAGTCAGTTCATCTCCTCCACTTT

v_call: TRBV4-2
cdr3_length: 14
clone_size: NA
d_call: NA
j_call: TRBJ2-1
cdr3_aa: CASSQGRDYNEQFF
cdr3_nt: TGTGCCAGCAGCCAAGGCCGGGACTACAATGAGCAGTTCTTC

v_call: TRBV4-1
cdr3_length: 15
clone_size: few
d_call: NA
j_call: TRBJ1-1
cdr3_aa: CASSHPTRIDTEAFF
cdr3_nt: TGCGCCAGCAGCCACCCAACCAGGATTGACACTGAAGCTTTCTTT

v_call: TRBV4-2
cdr3_length: 14
clone_size: NA
d_call: NA
j_call: TRBJ2-5
cdr3_aa: CASSQVPAQETQYF
cdr3_nt: TGTGCCAGCAGCCAAGTCCCCGCCCAAGAGACCCAGTACTTC

v_call: TRBV7-9
cdr3_length: 15
clone_size: NA
d_call: TRBD1
j_call: TRBJ2-5
cdr3_aa: CASSLEGQGPETQYF
cdr3_nt: TGTGCCAGCAGCTTAGAGGGACAGGGTCCAGAGACCCAGTACTTC

v_call: TRBV15
cdr3_length: 17
clone_size: NA
d_call: NA
j_call: TRBJ1-2
cdr3_aa: CATSRDPLTESNYGYTF
cdr3_nt: TGTGCCACCAGCAGAGACCCTTTGACAGAGTCTAACTATGGCTACACCTTC

v_call: TRBV10-2
cdr3_length: 15
clone_size: NA
d_call: TRBD1
j_call: TRBJ2-7
cdr3_aa: CASSESGTAPYEQYF
cdr3_nt: TGCGCCAGCAGTGAGTCAGGGACAGCTCCCTACGAGCAGTACTTC

v_call: TRBV6-1
cdr3_length: 15
clone_size: NA
d_call: NA
j_call: TRBJ1-1
cdr3_aa: CASSDNRLLNTEAFF
cdr3_nt: TGTGCCAGCAGTGATAACAGACTCCTGAACACTGAAGCTTTCTTT

v_call: TRBV29-1
cdr3_length: 15
clone_size: NA
d_call: TRBD2
j_call: TRBJ2-6
cdr3_aa: CSTFGEGSEANVLTF
cdr3_nt: TGCAGCACCTTCGGGGAGGGTTCGGAGGCCAACGTCCTGACTTTC

v_call: TRBV28
cdr3_length: 16
clone_size: NA
d_call: NA
j_call: TRBJ2-3
cdr3_aa: CASSSLEQVATDTQYF
cdr3_nt: TGTGCCAGCAGTTCCCTCGAACAGGTTGCAACAGATACGCAGTATTTT

v_call: TRBV27
cdr3_length: 16
clone_size: NA
d_call: TRBD1
j_call: TRBJ1-5
cdr3_aa: CASSWVFRGGNQPQHF
cdr3_nt: TGTGCCAGCAGTTGGGTTTTTCGAGGGGGCAACCAGCCCCAGCATTTT

v_call: TRBV27
cdr3_length: 13
clone_size: NA
d_call: NA
j_call: TRBJ1-1
cdr3_aa: CASSGWMNTEAFF
cdr3_nt: TGTGCCAGCTCGGGGTGGATGAACACTGAAGCTTTCTTT

v_call: TRBV12-5
cdr3_length: 16
clone_size: once
d_call: NA
j_call: TRBJ1-1
cdr3_aa: CASGLDKEGPNTEAFF
cdr3_nt: TGTGCTAGTGGTTTGGATAAAGAGGGGCCCAACACTGAAGCTTTCTTT

v_call: TRBV7-9
cdr3_length: 16
clone_size: NA
d_call: TRBD2
j_call: TRBJ2-2
cdr3_aa: CASSGGLAKGNGELFF
cdr3_nt: TGTGCCAGCAGCGGCGGACTAGCCAAAGGCAACGGGGAGCTGTTTTTT

v_call: TRBV2
cdr3_length: 13
clone_size: NA
d_call: NA
j_call: TRBJ1-1
cdr3_aa: CASNGGVNTEAFF
cdr3_nt: TGTGCCAGCAATGGGGGGGTGAACACTGAAGCTTTCTTT

v_call: TRBV5-1
cdr3_length: 15
clone_size: NA
d_call: NA
j_call: TRBJ2-1
cdr3_aa: CASSWTPGDYNEQFF
cdr3_nt: TGCGCCAGCAGCTGGACTCCGGGGGACTACAATGAGCAGTTCTTC

v_call: TRBV10-3
cdr3_length: 12
clone_size: few
d_call: NA
j_call: TRBJ1-5
cdr3_aa: CATWGAGQPQHF
cdr3_nt: TGTGCCACCTGGGGGGCCGGGCAGCCCCAGCATTTT

v_call: TRBV6-6
cdr3_length: 14
clone_size: NA
d_call: NA
j_call: TRBJ2-7
cdr3_aa: CASSRDTFSYEQYF
cdr3_nt: TGTGCCAGCAGCCGGGACACCTTCTCCTACGAGCAGTACTTC

v_call: TRBV27
cdr3_length: 14
clone_size: NA
d_call: TRBD1
j_call: TRBJ1-1
cdr3_aa: CASSLSTGGTEAFF
cdr3_nt: TGTGCCAGCAGTTTATCGACAGGGGGCACTGAAGCTTTCTTT

v_call: TRBV27
cdr3_length: 13
clone_size: NA
d_call: NA
j_call: TRBJ2-7
cdr3_aa: CASSFIGSYEQYF
cdr3_nt: TGTGCCAGCAGTTTCATAGGGTCCTACGAGCAGTACTTC

v_call: TRBV20-1
cdr3_length: 10
clone_size: NA
d_call: NA
j_call: TRBJ1-1
cdr3_aa: CSASLSEAFF
cdr3_nt: TGCAGTGCTAGTTTATCGGAAGCTTTCTTT

v_call: TRBV7-9
cdr3_length: 14
clone_size: NA
d_call: TRBD1
j_call: TRBJ2-7
cdr3_aa: CASSSPDRWYEQYF
cdr3_nt: TGTGCCAGCAGCTCGCCGGACAGGTGGTACGAGCAGTACTTC

v_call: TRBV28
cdr3_length: 15
clone_size: NA
d_call: NA
j_call: TRBJ1-6
cdr3_aa: CASKLGLELNSPLHF
cdr3_nt: TGTGCCAGCAAACTTGGTCTAGAACTGAATTCACCCCTCCACTTT

v_call: TRBV4-3
cdr3_length: 19
clone_size: NA
d_call: TRBD2
j_call: TRBJ2-3
cdr3_aa: CASSQVWTSGIRSTDTQYF
cdr3_nt: TGCGCCAGCAGCCAAGTCTGGACTAGCGGGATCCGAAGCACAGATACGCAGTATTTT

v_call: TRBV19
cdr3_length: 14
clone_size: NA
d_call: TRBD1
j_call: TRBJ2-5
cdr3_aa: CASSMLDREETQYF
cdr3_nt: TGTGCCAGTAGTATGTTGGACAGGGAAGAGACCCAGTACTTC

v_call: TRBV6-1
cdr3_length: 14
clone_size: NA
d_call: NA
j_call: TRBJ2-1
cdr3_aa: CASSERASYNEQFF
cdr3_nt: TGTGCCAGCAGTGAGCGGGCTTCCTACAATGAGCAGTTCTTC

v_call: TRBV7-3
cdr3_length: 15
clone_size: NA
d_call: NA
j_call: TRBJ1-1
cdr3_aa: CASSLIRRENTEAFF
cdr3_nt: TGTGCCAGCAGCTTAATTCGGCGGGAGAACACTGAAGCTTTCTTT

v_call: TRBV27
cdr3_length: 13
clone_size: NA
d_call: NA
j_call: TRBJ2-3
cdr3_aa: CASSQFSTDTQYF
cdr3_nt: TGTGCCAGCAGTCAGTTCAGCACAGATACGCAGTATTTT

v_call: TRBV7-7
cdr3_length: 15
clone_size: NA
d_call: NA
j_call: TRBJ2-7
cdr3_aa: CASSPSPGQGYEQYF
cdr3_nt: TGTGCCAGCAGCCCCAGTCCGGGACAAGGCTACGAGCAGTACTTC

v_call: TRBV7-8
cdr3_length: 13
clone_size: NA
d_call: NA
j_call: TRBJ2-7
cdr3_aa: CASSDDISYEQYF
cdr3_nt: TGTGCCAGCAGCGACGACATCTCCTACGAGCAGTACTTC

v_call: TRBV15
cdr3_length: 16
clone_size: NA
d_call: NA
j_call: TRBJ1-1
cdr3_aa: CATSRTAHRMNTEAFF
cdr3_nt: TGTGCCACCAGCAGAACCGCACATAGGATGAACACTGAAGCTTTCTTT

v_call: TRBV2
cdr3_length: 13
clone_size: NA
d_call: NA
j_call: TRBJ2-7
cdr3_aa: CASSEGPYYEQYF
cdr3_nt: TGTGCCAGCAGTGAGGGCCCCTACTACGAGCAGTACTTC

v_call: TRBV27
cdr3_length: 20
clone_size: NA
d_call: TRBD2
j_call: TRBJ2-3
cdr3_aa: CASRPTSGGTPLFSTDTQYF
cdr3_nt: TGTGCCAGCAGGCCTACCTCGGGGGGGACCCCTCTGTTTAGCACAGATACGCAGTATTTT

v_call: TRBV9
cdr3_length: 13
clone_size: once
d_call: TRBD1
j_call: TRBJ2-1
cdr3_aa: CASSGGTATPQFF
cdr3_nt: TGTGCCAGCAGCGGGGGGACAGCTACCCCCCAGTTCTTC

v_call: TRBV29-1
cdr3_length: 14
clone_size: NA
d_call: TRBD2
j_call: TRBJ2-3
cdr3_aa: CSGSGGRRLDTQYF
cdr3_nt: TGCAGCGGTAGCGGCGGGAGAAGATTGGATACGCAGTATTTT

v_call: TRBV7-3
cdr3_length: 21
clone_size: NA
d_call: NA
j_call: TRBJ2-2
cdr3_aa: CASSPKAGIPRTIQNTGELFF
cdr3_nt: TGTGCCAGCAGCCCAAAGGCGGGGATCCCTAGAACTATACAGAACACCGGGGAGCTGTTTTTT

v_call: TRBV6-4
cdr3_length: 20
clone_size: once
d_call: TRBD2
j_call: TRBJ2-7
cdr3_aa: CASSDTGLAGGLTLSYEQYF
cdr3_nt: TGTGCCAGCAGTGACACCGGACTAGCGGGAGGGCTCACCCTAAGTTACGAGCAGTACTTC

v_call: TRBV13
cdr3_length: 14
clone_size: NA
d_call: TRBD1
j_call: TRBJ1-2
cdr3_aa: CASNTGTGASRYTF
cdr3_nt: TGTGCCAGCAACACGGGGACAGGCGCCAGTCGCTACACCTTC

v_call: TRBV19
cdr3_length: 15
clone_size: NA
d_call: NA
j_call: TRBJ2-7
cdr3_aa: CASSQRETGAYEQYF
cdr3_nt: TGTGCCAGTAGCCAGAGAGAGACAGGCGCCTACGAGCAGTACTTC

v_call: TRBV6-5
cdr3_length: 15
clone_size: NA
d_call: NA
j_call: TRBJ2-7
cdr3_aa: CASSSYWLQGIEQYF
cdr3_nt: TGTGCCAGCAGTTCATACTGGCTACAGGGCATCGAGCAGTACTTC

v_call: TRBV19
cdr3_length: 14
clone_size: NA
d_call: NA
j_call: TRBJ1-1
cdr3_aa: CASNDGYPNTEAFF
cdr3_nt: TGTGCCAGTAACGACGGATATCCGAACACTGAAGCTTTCTTT

v_call: TRBV7-9
cdr3_length: 16
clone_size: NA
d_call: TRBD1
j_call: TRBJ2-6
cdr3_aa: CASSPRQGLGANVLTF
cdr3_nt: TGTGCCAGCAGCCCCCGACAGGGGCTCGGGGCCAACGTCCTGACTTTC

v_call: TRBV7-9
cdr3_length: 13
clone_size: NA
d_call: TRBD2
j_call: TRBJ2-5
cdr3_aa: CASSTSGQETQYF
cdr3_nt: TGTGCCAGCAGCACTAGCGGACAAGAGACCCAGTACTTC

v_call: TRBV2
cdr3_length: 13
clone_size: NA
d_call: NA
j_call: TRBJ2-1
cdr3_aa: CASSEFLYNEQFF
cdr3_nt: TGTGCCAGCAGTGAATTCCTCTACAATGAGCAGTTCTTC

v_call: TRBV4-1
cdr3_length: 15
clone_size: NA
d_call: TRBD1
j_call: TRBJ1-2
cdr3_aa: CASSQDDRVDYGYTF
cdr3_nt: TGCGCCAGCAGCCAAGACGACAGGGTGGACTATGGCTACACCTTC

v_call: TRBV30
cdr3_length: 17
clone_size: NA
d_call: TRBD2
j_call: TRBJ2-1
cdr3_aa: CAWSGTLSRAGDNEQFF
cdr3_nt: TGTGCCTGGAGTGGGACCTTGTCGCGAGCGGGAGACAATGAGCAGTTCTTC

v_call: TRBV5-4
cdr3_length: 18
clone_size: NA
d_call: NA
j_call: TRBJ2-3
cdr3_aa: CASSWLAGRWGFTDTQYF
cdr3_nt: TGTGCCAGCAGCTGGTTGGCAGGCCGGTGGGGGTTCACAGATACGCAGTATTTT

v_call: TRBV13
cdr3_length: 16
clone_size: NA
d_call: TRBD2
j_call: TRBJ2-1
cdr3_aa: CASSPRGTSVSNEQFF
cdr3_nt: TGTGCCAGCAGCCCCCGCGGGACTAGCGTTTCCAATGAGCAGTTCTTC

v_call: TRBV7-3
cdr3_length: 15
clone_size: NA
d_call: NA
j_call: TRBJ2-5
cdr3_aa: CASSLTGGGLETQYF
cdr3_nt: TGTGCCAGCAGCTTAACGGGAGGGGGCCTGGAGACCCAGTACTTC

v_call: TRBV4-3
cdr3_length: 13
clone_size: NA
d_call: NA
j_call: TRBJ2-4
cdr3_aa: CASSQEGRNIQYF
cdr3_nt: TGCGCCAGCAGCCAAGAGGGACGAAACATTCAGTACTTC

v_call: TRBV7-9
cdr3_length: 15
clone_size: NA
d_call: NA
j_call: TRBJ1-4
cdr3_aa: CASSFGAPTNEKLFF
cdr3_nt: TGTGCCAGCAGCTTTGGCGCCCCAACCAATGAAAAACTGTTTTTT

v_call: TRBV10-1
cdr3_length: 14
clone_size: NA
d_call: TRBD1
j_call: TRBJ1-2
cdr3_aa: CASSESGTGFGYTF
cdr3_nt: TGCGCCAGCAGTGAGTCCGGGACAGGGTTTGGCTACACCTTC